This paragraph covers one T cell receptor (beta chain) sequence. Assay used: immunoSEQ multiplex PCR; TCRdb lists only in-frame clones, some missing. The sample consists of 350,000 to 500,000 clones, about 88% of them appearing once. It was within 2 weeks before study entry that exposed participants met a COVID-19 case. CDR3 size: 14 residues. Germline CDR1 KGHSH, CDR2 LQKENI. Trimming removed 3 bases from V and 4 bases from J, with 10 bases in between. This sample was included in a study of blood T cell repertoires in COVID-19. Looking at the study overall: Acute-phase and convalescent COVID-19 samples originated in the United States, Italy and Spain.

This clonotype originated in a woman between 18 and 29 years old who had been exposed to COVID-19. Sequencing was performed on PBMCs or T cells enriched from blood (not recorded which). The chain carries TRBV18 and TRBJ1-3, with D perhaps matching TRBD1 (6 bases). The chain's CDR3 is CASSPSGHGNTIYF. CDR3 bases: TGTGCCAGCTCACCGTCGGGACACGGAAACACCATATATTTT. Supplemented by reference TRBV18 and TRBJ1-3, the full variable domain reads NAGVMQNPRHLVRRRGQEARLRCSPMKGHSHVYWYRQLPEEGLKFMVYLQKENIIDESGMPKERFSAEFPKEGPSILRIQQVVRGDSAAYFCASSPSGHGNTIYFGEGSWLTVV.